The 20 T cell receptor beta chains below were found in one sample sequenced in a study of tumor T cells in aggressive B-cell lymphoma. The data were produced by immunoSEQ multiplex PCR, yet TCRdb's version contains in-frame clones alone and is incomplete. Here the sample spans nearly 850 clones, 65% to 85% being singletons. The source material was tumor tissue. Receptors were obtained from an adult with diffuse large B cell lymphoma.

The gene calls are TRBV27 and TRBJ2-5; TRBD1 matches at 8 bases. The trim removed 0 bases at V and 5 bases at J, leaving 14 bases unmatched. CDR1 and CDR2 (germline): MNHEY, SMNVEV (reference sequence). The CDR3 runs 18 residues. The CDR3 nucleotides read TGTGCCAGCAGTTTATCCTGGGGGCGGACAGGGTTCGGCGAGACCCAGTACTTC. This translates into CASSLSWGRTGFGETQYF.

The genes are TRBV29-1 and TRBJ2-7, with a weak D call TRBD2 (6 bases). Per the germline V gene, CDR1 is SQVTM and CDR2 is ANQGSEA. CDR3 length: 11 residues. This CDR3 is CSVEGTYEQYF. The CDR3 DNA reads as TGCAGTGTGGAGGGAACCTACGAGCAGTACTTC.

V usage is TRBV5-1 and J usage is TRBJ1-1; 7 positions agree with TRBD1. From germline, CDR1 is SGHRS and CDR2 YFSETQ. Germline trimming cut 1 base from V and 3 bases from J; bases unmatched to any gene: 3. CDR3 length: 14 residues. CDR3 DNA: TGCGCCAGCAGCTTGAGGCAGGGGGACACTGAAGCTTTCTTT. Translation: CASSLRQGDTEAFF. The full variable domain, its missing parts supplied by reference TRBV5-1 and TRBJ1-1, is KAGVTQTPRYLIKTRGQQVTLSCSPISGHRSVSWYQQTPGQGLQFLFEYFSETQRNKGNFPGRFSGRQFSNSRSEMNVSTLELGDSALYLCASSLRQGDTEAFFGQGTRLTVV.

The gene calls are TRBV19 and TRBJ1-1, with D possibly being TRBD1 (6 bases). Deletions cut 4 bases from V and 5 bases from J, with 14 bases between. Germline V gene data show CDR1 as LNHDA and CDR2 as SQIVND (reference sequence). The CDR3 contains 14 residues. CDR3 sequence reads: CASSNQGFSTEAFF. CDR3 DNA sequence: TGTGCCAGTAGTAACCAGGGGTTTTCAACTGAAGCTTTCTTT. The variable domain in full, completed from reference TRBV19 and TRBJ1-1, reads DGGITQSPKYLFRKEGQNVTLSCEQNLNHDAMYWYRQDPGQGLRLIYYSQIVNDFQKGDIAEGYSVSREKKESFPLTVTSAQKNPTAFYLCASSNQGFSTEAFFGQGTRLTVV.

The chain employs TRBV11-2 and TRBJ2-7, with D perhaps TRBD2 (6 bases). The CDR3 consists of 14 residues. Per the germline V gene, CDR1 is SGHAT and CDR2 is FQNNGV. Trimming removed 3 bases from V and 5 bases from J, with 14 bases in between. This CDR3 reads CASSLWRDSDEQYF. CDR3 in DNA: TGTGCCAGCAGCTTGTGGCGGGATAGCGACGAGCAGTACTTC.

This chain connects TRBV5-6 to TRBJ2-1; D is possibly TRBD1 (5 bases). Germline values: CDR1 SGHDT, CDR2 YYEEEE. Trimming stripped 4 bases from V and 2 bases from J, with 7 bases between. The CDR3 runs to 13 residues. The CDR3 here is CASSMDTYNEQFF. CDR3 in DNA: TGTGCCAGCAGCATGGACACCTACAATGAGCAGTTCTTC.

The chain combines TRBV27 with TRBJ2-7; tentative D call: TRBD2 (5 bases). The germline V and J ends were trimmed by 4 bases and 7 bases, with 20 bases remaining between them. The length of the CDR3 is 15 residues. Germline values: CDR1 MNHEY, CDR2 SMNVEV (reference sequence). CDR3: CASSSPGFRLVEQYF. The CDR3 coding sequence is TGTGCCAGCAGTTCACCGGGGTTTAGGCTAGTGGAGCAGTACTTC.

The CDR3 sequence: CASSQDFQVSYEQYF. The CDR3 DNA reads as TGCGCCAGCAGCCAAGATTTCCAGGTTAGCTACGAGCAGTACTTC. This chain links TRBV4-1 with TRBJ2-7; the D is unclear. Trimming took 0 bases from V and 3 from J, leaving 12 bases between them. The germline V gene has CDR1 MGHRA and CDR2 YSYEKL. There are 15 residues in the CDR3.

V and J are TRBV7-6 and TRBJ1-1, with TRBD1 as a possible D gene (5 bases). This CDR3 has 13 residues. V lost 5 bases and J 2 bases, leaving 9 bases between the germline ends. Germline values: CDR1 SGHVS, CDR2 FNYEAQ. The CDR3 DNA is TGTGCCAGCAGCGGAGACAGTAACACTGAAGCTTTCTTT. It translates to CASSGDSNTEAFF. The whole variable domain, remainder taken from reference TRBV7-6 and TRBJ1-1, is GAGVSQSPRYKVTKRGQDVALRCDPISGHVSLYWYRQALGQGPEFLTYFNYEAQQDKSGLPNDRFSAERPEGSISTLTIQRTEQRDSAMYRCASSGDSNTEAFFGQGTRLTVV.

The CDR3 loop reads CASSLVEGSGTEAFF. The CDR3 region has the DNA TGTGCCAGCAGCTTAGTGGAGGGGTCGGGCACTGAAGCTTTCTTT. This chain links TRBV7-2 with TRBJ1-1; weak D call: TRBD1 (5 bases). CDR3 length: 15 amino acids. Looked up from germline, CDR1 is SGHTA and CDR2 is FQGNSA. Trimming cost V 1 base and J 4 bases, with 13 bases left between them.

This chain links TRBV4-2 with TRBJ1-2; the match to TRBD1 covers 8 bases. CDR3 length equals 14 residues. The germline V gene encodes CDR1 LGHNA and CDR2 YNFKEQ. V shed 4 bases and J 4 bases; nucleotides not matched to a gene: 5. Here the CDR3 DNA reads TGTGCCAGCAGCCCAGGGACAGGATTCTATGGCTACACCTTC. Residues: CASSPGTGFYGYTF.

As to this clone: This CDR3 is also generated by other DNA sequences in the sample. V is TRBV19 and J is TRBJ2-1; TRBD2 agrees at 8 bases. Germline loops: CDR1 LNHDA, CDR2 SQIVND (reference sequence). This CDR3 comprises 15 residues. V shed 2 bases, J shed 2 bases, and the junction held 2 bases outside the gene matches. The CDR3 loop is CASSITSGAYNEQFF. The CDR3 DNA reads TGTGCCAGTAGTATAACTAGCGGAGCCTACAATGAGCAGTTCTTC.

The genes are TRBV7-2 and TRBJ2-2; D perhaps matches TRBD2 (5 bases). The CDR3 is made up of 17 amino acids. Trimming took 4 bases from V and 2 from J, leaving 17 bases between them. From germline, CDR1 is SGHTA and CDR2 FQGNSA. CDR3 protein: CASSSSWRATNTGELFF. DNA of the CDR3: TGTGCCAGCAGCTCGTCTTGGCGGGCCACTAACACCGGGGAGCTGTTTTTT.

A word on this clone: One junction end does not reproduce the germline sequence, and a read error may be involved. This chain links TRBV27 with TRBJ1-6; 7 nucleotides line up with TRBD1. This CDR3 spans 18 amino acids. CDR1 and CDR2 from the germline V gene are MNHEY and SMNVEV (reference sequence). CDR3 nucleotide sequence: TGTGCCAACAGTTTATTGGGGACAGTTAGCTCCTATAATTCACCCCTCCACTTT. Its translation: CANSLLGTVSSYNSPLHF.

Written as DNA, the CDR3 is TGTGCCAGTAGTCCCCAACGGCGGGAGGCGGAGACCCAGTACTTC. Protein sequence: CASSPQRREAETQYF. This chain links TRBV19 with TRBJ2-5; TRBD2 aligns across 8 bases. V gave up 5 bases and J gave up 5 bases; unmatched junction bases: 10. This CDR3 comprises 15 residues. CDR1 LNHDA and CDR2 SQIVND come from the germline V gene (reference sequence).

This chain joins TRBV18 and TRBJ2-7; D is ambiguous. V lost 6 bases and J lost 3, with 15 bases in between. There are 14 residues in the CDR3. CDR1 is KGHSH, CDR2 LQKENI, per germline. Here the CDR3 DNA reads TGTGCCAGCTCTCCCCTTGGGCTGAACTACGAGCAGTACTTC. Translated, it gives CASSPLGLNYEQYF.

The V gene is TRBV5-4, the J gene TRBJ2-1, with 9 nucleotides matching TRBD1. CDR1 and CDR2 from the germline V gene are SGHNT and YYREEE (reference sequence). CDR3 length equals 15 residues. The trim removed 4 bases at V and 6 bases at J, leaving 8 bases unmatched. CDR3 DNA sequence: TGTGCCAGCAGCGGGGGACAGGGACTATTCAATGAGCAGTTCTTC. It codes for CASSGGQGLFNEQFF.

This clone occurred a few times. The chain employs TRBV7-9 and TRBJ2-7; TRBD1 agrees at 7 bases. From germline, CDR1 is SEHNR and CDR2 FQNEAQ (reference sequence). The CDR3 runs to 16 residues. Germline trimming cut 5 bases from V and 1 base from J; bases unmatched to any gene: 11. The CDR3 DNA sequence: TGTGCCAGCAGCGTACAGACAGGGCCCGGATCCTACGAGCAGTACTTC. Its translation is CASSVQTGPGSYEQYF.

Worth noting for this clone: This same CDR3 is encoded by further DNA sequences in the sample. The chain's CDR3 is CASSQEGQDMNEQYF. The CDR3 nucleotides are TGTGCCAGCAGCCAAGAGGGACAAGACATGAACGAGCAGTACTTC. The V gene is TRBV4-2, the J gene TRBJ2-7; possible D gene TRBD1, 6 bases. CDR3 size: 15 residues. Trimming removed 0 bases at V and 5 bases at J, with 14 bases between. Germline values: CDR1 LGHNA, CDR2 YNFKEQ.

The V and J genes are TRBV15 and TRBJ1-4, with TRBD1 as a possible D gene (6 bases). V was clipped by 1 base and J by 5 bases, with 14 bases between them. Germline loops: CDR1 LNHNV, CDR2 YYDKDF (reference sequence). The CDR3 is 16 amino acids. CDR3 coding DNA: TGTGCCACCAGCAGAGGAGGGGGGGGTTTCAATGAAAAACTGTTTTTT. Translated: CATSRGGGGFNEKLFF.